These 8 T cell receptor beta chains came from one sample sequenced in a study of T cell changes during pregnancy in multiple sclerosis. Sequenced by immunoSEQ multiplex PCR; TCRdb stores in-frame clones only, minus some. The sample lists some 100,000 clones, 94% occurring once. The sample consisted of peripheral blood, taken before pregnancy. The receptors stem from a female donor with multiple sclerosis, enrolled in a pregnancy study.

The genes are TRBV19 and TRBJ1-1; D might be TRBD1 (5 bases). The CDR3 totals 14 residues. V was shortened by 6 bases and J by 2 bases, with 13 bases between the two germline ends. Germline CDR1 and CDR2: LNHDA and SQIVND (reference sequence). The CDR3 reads CASRPRGLNTEAFF. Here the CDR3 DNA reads TGTGCCAGTAGACCCCGGGGGTTAAACACTGAAGCTTTCTTT.

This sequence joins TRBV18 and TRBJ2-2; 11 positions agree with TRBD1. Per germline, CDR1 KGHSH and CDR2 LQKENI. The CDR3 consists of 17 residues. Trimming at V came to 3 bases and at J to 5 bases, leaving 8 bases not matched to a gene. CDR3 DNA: TGTGCCAGCTCACCGCCGCGGACAGGGGGCCTGACCGGGGAGCTGTTTTTT. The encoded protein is CASSPPRTGGLTGELFF.

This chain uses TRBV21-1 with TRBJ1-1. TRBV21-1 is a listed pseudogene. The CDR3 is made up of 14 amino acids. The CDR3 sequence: CASSKVLANTEAFF. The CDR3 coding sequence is TGTGCCAGCAGCAAAGTATTAGCGAACACTGAAGCTTTCTTT.

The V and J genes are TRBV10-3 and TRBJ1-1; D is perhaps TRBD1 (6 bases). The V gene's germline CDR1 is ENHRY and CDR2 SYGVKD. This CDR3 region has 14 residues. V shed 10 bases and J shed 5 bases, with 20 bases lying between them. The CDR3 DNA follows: TGTGCCACCCGGGGACACCGGTCGGGGACTGAAGCTTTCTTT. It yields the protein CATRGHRSGTEAFF.

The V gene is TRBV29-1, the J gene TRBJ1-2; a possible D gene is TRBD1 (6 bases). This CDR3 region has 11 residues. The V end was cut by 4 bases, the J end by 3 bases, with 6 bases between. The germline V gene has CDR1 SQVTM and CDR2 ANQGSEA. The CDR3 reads CSVGGHYGYTF. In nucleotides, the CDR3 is TGCAGCGTTGGGGGGCACTATGGCTACACCTTC.

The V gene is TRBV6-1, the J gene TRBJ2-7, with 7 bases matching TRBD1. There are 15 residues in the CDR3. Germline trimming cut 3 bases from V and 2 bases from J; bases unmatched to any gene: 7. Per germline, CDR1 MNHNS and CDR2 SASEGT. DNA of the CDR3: TGTGCCAGCAGTGAGTTGGGACAGACCCCCTACGAGCAGTACTTC. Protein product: CASSELGQTPYEQYF.

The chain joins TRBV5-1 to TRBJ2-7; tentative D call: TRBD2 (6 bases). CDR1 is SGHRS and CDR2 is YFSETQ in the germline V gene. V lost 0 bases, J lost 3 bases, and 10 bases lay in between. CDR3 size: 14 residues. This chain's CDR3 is CASSLDPGDYEQYF. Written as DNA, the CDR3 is TGCGCCAGCAGCTTGGACCCGGGAGACTACGAGCAGTACTTC.

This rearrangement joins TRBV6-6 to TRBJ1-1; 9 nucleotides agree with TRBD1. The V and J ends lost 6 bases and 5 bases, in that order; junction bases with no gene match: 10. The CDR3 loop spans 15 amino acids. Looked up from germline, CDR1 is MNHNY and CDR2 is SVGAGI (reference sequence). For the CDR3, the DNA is TGTGCCAGCAGAGGGACCGGGACAGGGAATACTGAAGCTTTCTTT. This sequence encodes CASRGTGTGNTEAFF.